The source of this TCR beta chain is a study of T cell repertoires in cytomegalovirus infection. Study as a whole: From public TCR beta signatures came an indication of both CMV infection and matching HLA type.

Findings and caveats of the study: HLA-C-restricted TCR beta clonotypes specific for CMV led the ex vivo response.

The length of the CDR3 is 11 residues. Trimming removed 10 bases at V and 15 bases at J, with 19 bases between. Per the germline V gene, CDR1 is WNHNN and CDR2 is SYGVQD (reference sequence). In its sample, this clonotype was seen many times. The antigen remains undetermined. From the reads, TCRdb called clonotypes with MiXCR, one entry per CDR3 protein. This table has tens of thousands of distinct CDR3 sequences, about 24% appearing once. The clonotype was recovered from a human donor in good health (CMV status not recorded). Some clones in this sample may be carry-over from other donors' samples. The V and J genes are TRBV10-1 and TRBJ1-5; D unclear. The sequencing used CD8+ T cells from cultured PBMCs, collected from culture after CMV antigen stimulation. The CDR3 DNA reads TGCGCCATCGCACGTCTCGCCCAGGCGCATTTT. This codes for CAIARLAQAHF.